Below, one T cell receptor beta chain is given with its context. Its target is not known. The sample belongs to a study of T cell responses to AZD1222 COVID-19 vaccine. Study in general: Pooled samples include second doses given at about 4 or 12 weeks. Study-level points and caveats: At 160-218 and 743-854, vaccine-associated CD4 TCRs were dominant, and they spanned spike. Within unmutated variant regions lay the reported targets of nearly half of spike-specific TCRs.

TCRdb's table, derived via immunoSEQ multiplex PCR, lists solely in-frame clones and lacks some. Of 70,000 or so clones listed, about 88% are singletons. Looked up from germline, CDR1 is LNHDA and CDR2 is SQIVND (reference sequence). The CDR3 is made up of 11 amino acids. The germline V and J ends were trimmed by 5 bases and 3 bases, with 5 bases remaining between them. The receptor's source is an adult in good health. The genes are TRBV19 and TRBJ2-7; D uncertain. The sample in question was peripheral blood, obtained on day 0 of AZD1222 vaccination. In DNA form, the CDR3 reads TGTGCCAGTAGTGCGCGCTACGAGCAGTACTTC. It codes for CASSARYEQYF.